The 11 T cell receptor beta chains in this list originate from one sample, sequenced in a study of spatial heterogeneity in lung cancer. Documented time point: sample taken at primary tumor resection. TCRdb called the 5' RACE reads again in MiXCR, with one record for every CDR3 protein. The profile shows 23,000 or so distinct CDR3 sequences, approximately 4.8% of them singletons. This specimen was PBMCs, taken at surgery. The source of these receptors is a male donor with early-stage non-small cell lung cancer.

The rearrangement joins TRBV10-3 to TRBJ1-1; tentative D call: TRBD1 (5 bases). This CDR3 has 13 residues. Germline CDR1 is ENHRY and CDR2 is SYGVKD. V was cut by 7 bases and J by 2 bases, with 11 bases left in between. DNA of the CDR3: TGTGCCATCACCCCAGGACAAAACACTGAAGCTTTCTTT. This gives the protein CAITPGQNTEAFF.

This clonotype is medium-sized by share. This chain uses TRBV7-8 with TRBJ2-1; D may be TRBD2 (5 bases). The germline gives CDR1 SGHVS, CDR2 FQNEAQ. V lost 5 bases, J lost 2 bases, and 16 bases lay in between. This CDR3 is built from 16 residues. CDR3 coding DNA: TGTGCCAGCAGCCCCTCAGGACTGGCGACCTACAATGAGCAGTTCTTC. Translating it yields CASSPSGLATYNEQFF.

This clonotype appeared many times. This chain links TRBV7-2 with TRBJ2-3; 10 bases are a match to TRBD2. Unmatched junction bases numbered 10, after V lost 5 bases and J lost 5 bases. The CDR3 has 16 amino acids. The germline V gene has CDR1 SGHTA and CDR2 FQGNSA. As DNA, the CDR3 is TGTGCCAGCAGCGTAGGGCTAGCGGGAGTCCTAGATACGCAGTATTTT. This gives the protein CASSVGLAGVLDTQYF.

This clonotype appeared many times. The rearrangement uses TRBV5-1 and TRBJ1-1; D is possibly TRBD1 (6 bases). Trimming shortened V by 4 bases and J by 2 bases, and 15 bases separated the two germline ends. The CDR3 is made up of 15 amino acids. Germline V gene lookup returns CDR1 SGHRS and CDR2 YFSETQ. CDR3 residues: CASSPRGQSNTEAFF. DNA for the CDR3: TGCGCCAGCAGCCCGAGGGGACAAAGTAACACTGAAGCTTTCTTT.

By sample share, this clonotype is medium-sized (0.01 to 0.1%). The chain carries TRBV11-2 and TRBJ2-1, with TRBD2 as a possible D gene (6 bases). This CDR3 contains 14 residues. V was pared by 0 bases and J by 12 bases, with 15 bases between. CDR1 is SGHAT, CDR2 FQNNGV, per germline. As DNA, the CDR3 is TGTGCCAGCAGCTTAGATCAATCGGGGGTAGGGCAGTTCTTC. Translating it yields CASSLDQSGVGQFF.

Ten or more counts support this clonotype. The chain is built from TRBV2 and TRBJ1-5; TRBD1 aligns across 8 bases. Trimming at V came to 10 bases and at J to 2 bases, leaving 7 bases not matched to a gene. CDR1 is SNHLY, CDR2 FYNNEI, per germline. The CDR3 has 14 amino acids. The CDR3 reads CATTADRGNQPQHF. The CDR3 nucleotides are TGTGCCACTACCGCGGACAGGGGCAATCAGCCCCAGCATTTT.

This clonotype was observed a handful of times. The genes are TRBV6-2 or TRBV6-3 and TRBJ2-1; D could derive from TRBD1 or TRBD2 (5 bases each). The CDR3 runs 14 residues. Germline CDR1 reads MNHEY; CDR2 reads SVGEGT. Trimming cost V 5 bases and J 8 bases, with 16 bases left between them. The DNA for the CDR3 is TGTGCCAGCAGTGGTGCTTTAAGGGACCATGAGCAGTTCTTC. Residues: CASSGALRDHEQFF.

The chain is built from TRBV20-1 and TRBJ1-1, with D possibly TRBD1 on 5 matching bases. CDR1 and CDR2 (germline): DFQATT, SNEGSKA (reference sequence). This CDR3 is built from 13 residues. Trimming took off 6 bases at V and 4 bases at J, with 15 bases between the two ends. Here the CDR3 DNA reads TGCAGTGCCCCCCCTACAGGAGCCACTGAAGCTTTCTTT. This encodes CSAPPTGATEAFF.

This clonotype was observed many times. The V and J genes are TRBV7-9 and TRBJ1-6; D is undetermined. The V gene lost 3 bases and the J gene lost 9 bases, with 6 bases spanning the gap. CDR3 length: 12 residues. CDR1 is SEHNR, CDR2 FQNEAQ, per germline (reference sequence). The CDR3 here is CASSFLTSPLHF. The DNA for the CDR3 is TGTGCCAGCAGCTTCCTCACTTCACCCCTCCACTTT.

This clonotype was seen more than once but under ten times. The genes are TRBV20-1 and TRBJ2-5; D perhaps matches TRBD2 (6 bases). Germline CDR1 DFQATT, CDR2 SNEGSKA (reference sequence). Trimming took off 3 bases at V and 2 bases at J, with 19 bases between the two ends. The CDR3 runs 16 residues. For the CDR3, the DNA is TGCAGTGCTAGTCGGCCAGGGCTTGGAGGGCAAGAGACCCAGTACTTC. Translation: CSASRPGLGGQETQYF.

This clonotype has at least ten counts. The chain couples TRBV18 to TRBJ1-1, with D possibly TRBD1 on 5 matching bases. The CDR3 is 15 amino acids. V gave up 3 bases and J gave up 2 bases, with 13 bases separating them. CDR1 KGHSH and CDR2 LQKENI come from the germline V gene. Here the CDR3 reads CASSPPGGTNTEAFF. As DNA, the CDR3 is TGTGCCAGCTCACCCCCCGGGGGGACCAACACTGAAGCTTTCTTT.